The 14 T cell receptor beta chains in this list originate from one sample, sequenced in a study of T-cell memory formation after mild COVID-19. Each CDR3 protein gets one entry after TCRdb re-called the 5' RACE reads with MiXCR. The sample lists roughly 220,000 distinct CDR3 sequences, around 9.1% occurring once. The sequencing input was PBMCs or a T cell subset sorted from them (not recorded which). Receptors were obtained from a man between 18 and 29 years old who had mild COVID-19 (a few samples of this study predate the infection). Cell type and time point are not known.

This clonotype was seen a handful of times. The chain links TRBV7-6 to TRBJ1-6; 10 nucleotides agree with TRBD1. V shed 2 bases, J shed 8 bases, and the junction held 3 bases outside the gene matches. The CDR3 has 15 amino acids. Germline V gene lookup returns CDR1 SGHVS and CDR2 FNYEAQ. The CDR3 DNA reads TGTGCCAGCAGCTTATCGGGACAGGGGTATTCACCCCTCCACTTT. Translation gives CASSLSGQGYSPLHF. Full variable domain (rest looked up from reference TRBV7-6 and TRBJ1-6): GAGVSQSPRYKVTKRGQDVALRCDPISGHVSLYWYRQALGQGPEFLTYFNYEAQQDKSGLPNDRFSAERPEGSISTLTIQRTEQRDSAMYRCASSLSGQGYSPLHFGNGTRLTVT.

This clonotype was found many times. CDR3 sequence reads: CASSLTSGGLADTQYF. CDR3 nucleotide sequence: TGTGCCAGCAGTTTAACTAGCGGGGGCCTCGCAGATACGCAGTATTTT. The chain couples TRBV12-3 or TRBV12-4 to TRBJ2-3; 11 bases are shared with TRBD2. V dropped 2 bases and J dropped 4; count of bases not matched to a gene: 5. This CDR3 contains 16 residues.

This clonotype occurred a few times. The V gene is TRBV7-2, the J gene TRBJ2-7; 8 bases line up with TRBD2. The CDR3 is 16 residues long. Germline V CDR1 and CDR2: SGHTA, FQGNSA. J was trimmed by 6 bases and V by 5 bases; bases with no gene match: 15. CDR3 amino acids: CASSPPGASGYCEQYF. In nucleotides, the CDR3 is TGTGCCAGCAGCCCTCCTGGGGCTAGCGGGTACTGCGAGCAGTACTTC.

This clonotype has just a few counts. V is TRBV7-2 and J is TRBJ2-5, with D unresolved. Germline V gene lookup returns CDR1 SGHTA and CDR2 FQGNSA. Between the trimmed V and J ends, which lost 6 bases and 5 bases, there was a span of 13 bases. This CDR3 is built from 13 residues. The CDR3: CASSAPVLETQYF. DNA of the CDR3: TGTGCCAGCAGTGCACCCGTCCTGGAGACCCAGTACTTC.

This clonotype has more than one count but fewer than ten. This rearrangement joins TRBV20-1 to TRBJ2-3; TRBD2 matches at 13 bases. The CDR3 runs to 17 residues. The V segment lost 7 bases and the J segment 1 base; nucleotides outside the gene matches: 11. Per the germline V gene, CDR1 is DFQATT and CDR2 is SNEGSKA (reference sequence). CDR3 region: CSVSGLAGAGRTDTQYF. CDR3 coding DNA: TGCAGTGTCTCAGGACTAGCGGGGGCCGGACGCACAGATACGCAGTATTTT.

A few counts support this clonotype. The CDR3: CASSQSMGADYGYTF. CDR3 sequence (DNA): TGTGCCAGCAGCCAGAGTATGGGGGCGGACTATGGCTACACCTTC. The V call is TRBV3-1, the J call TRBJ1-2, with D maybe TRBD1 (6 bases). Germline V gene sequence: CDR1 LGHDT, CDR2 YNNKEL (reference sequence). This CDR3 has 15 amino acids. Trimming stripped 3 bases from V and 3 bases from J, with 14 bases between.

This clonotype was seen a handful of times. The chain combines TRBV7-2 with TRBJ1-1; unclear D gene. Germline assignment: CDR1 SGHTA and CDR2 FQGNSA. This CDR3 region has 14 residues. Trimming removed 7 bases at V and 1 base at J, with 13 bases between. The CDR3 nucleotides read TGTGCCAGCAAATGGAGAAGCTCGAACACTGAAGCTTTCTTT. Protein product: CASKWRSSNTEAFF.

This clonotype showed up just a few times. The chain couples TRBV18 to TRBJ1-2, with D unresolved. Trimming stripped 2 bases from V and 6 bases from J, with 7 bases between. The CDR3 has 12 amino acids. Per germline, CDR1 KGHSH and CDR2 LQKENI. The CDR3 sequence: CASSPVEDGYTF. In DNA, the CDR3 is TGTGCCAGCTCACCAGTCGAAGATGGCTACACCTTC.

This clonotype was observed a handful of times. The gene calls are TRBV20-1 and TRBJ1-2; D possibly corresponds to TRBD1 (5 bases). The CDR3 consists of 20 residues. The germline CDR1 and CDR2 sequences are DFQATT and SNEGSKA (reference sequence). V lost 3 bases and J lost 4, with 33 bases in between. The CDR3 loop reads CSARGQSRQGNVGGIYGYTF. CDR3 coding DNA: TGCAGTGCTAGGGGTCAGAGCAGGCAAGGGAATGTTGGGGGAATCTATGGCTACACCTTC.

The chain combines TRBV28 with TRBJ2-5; D may correspond to TRBD1 or TRBD2 (6 bases each). The CDR3 extends over 15 amino acids. V dropped 3 bases and J dropped 5 bases, with 16 bases sitting between them. Germline CDR1 reads MDHEN; CDR2 reads SYDVKM. The CDR3 region is CASSFPGARGETQYF. The DNA for the CDR3 is TGTGCCAGCAGTTTCCCGGGGGCCCGGGGGGAGACCCAGTACTTC.

This clonotype turned up a few times. The chain couples TRBV5-1 to TRBJ2-7; the match to TRBD1 covers 10 bases. This CDR3 is built from 14 residues. Trimming removed 1 base from V and 6 bases from J; junction bases left unmatched: 4. Germline-derived CDR1 and CDR2 are SGHRS and YFSETQ. CDR3 nucleotide sequence: TGCGCCAGCAGCTTGTGGGACAGGGGAAGCGAGCAGTACTTC. It codes for CASSLWDRGSEQYF.

This clonotype has more than one count but fewer than ten. The rearrangement links TRBV5-1 to TRBJ1-3; TRBD1 might be the D (5 bases). V was trimmed by 3 bases and J by 0 bases, leaving 10 bases between them. The CDR3 length is 15 residues. The germline gives CDR1 SGHRS, CDR2 YFSETQ. The CDR3 coding sequence is TGCGCCAGCAGCTCCCGGGGCCTCTCTGGAAACACCATATATTTT. It specifies CASSSRGLSGNTIYF.

The chain couples TRBV7-3 to TRBJ2-6; D remains ambiguous. The CDR3 sequence is 15 residues long. Germline loops: CDR1 SGHTA, CDR2 FQGTGA. V was pared by 5 bases and J by 2 bases, with 10 bases between. CDR3 residues: CASSAHRAGANVLTF. As DNA, the CDR3 is TGTGCCAGCAGCGCCCACAGAGCTGGGGCCAACGTCCTGACTTTC. The complete variable domain, with remaining parts taken from reference TRBV7-3 and TRBJ2-6, reads GAGVSQTPSNKVTEKGKYVELRCDPISGHTALYWYRQSLGQGPEFLIYFQGTGAADDSGLPNDRFFAVRPEGSVSTLKIQRTERGDSAVYLCASSAHRAGANVLTFGAGSRLTVL.

This clonotype has a handful of counts. The chain combines TRBV18 with TRBJ1-5; 8 bases line up with TRBD1. Germline assignment: CDR1 KGHSH and CDR2 LQKENI. V dropped 0 bases and J dropped 3; count of bases not matched to a gene: 1. The CDR3 runs 15 residues. This CDR3 reads CASSPPGQDNQPQHF. The CDR3 region has the DNA TGTGCCAGCTCACCACCGGGACAGGACAATCAGCCCCAGCATTTT.